The entry below gives a single T cell receptor (beta chain) sequence along with its context. As processed by the authors: Reference gene primer amplification gave nucleated cell count estimates. TCRdb's copy holds only in-frame clones and misses some; the assay was immunoSEQ multiplex PCR. D and trimming come from the DNA, and the V and J calls and clone size come from that table. The sample lists 200,000 to 250,000 clones, around 85% occurring once. The germline gives CDR1 KGHSH, CDR2 LQKENI. The V gene lost 8 bases and the J gene lost 3 bases, with 13 bases spanning the gap. This CDR3 has 13 residues. This entry belongs to a study of blood T cell repertoires in COVID-19. At the level of the study: COVID-19 samples, acute and convalescent, were from the United States, Italy and Spain. From T cells, B-cell-depleted T cells, or PBMCs came the material, which was cDNA or gDNA.

The receptor comes from a man aged 55-75 years with acute or convalescent COVID-19. Material: peripheral blood. The chain joins TRBV18 to TRBJ1-2, with D perhaps matching TRBD1 (5 bases). The CDR3 here is CASRSGGDYGYTF. CDR3 bases: TGTGCCAGCCGATCTGGAGGGGACTATGGCTACACCTTC.